The clone carrying this TCR beta chain was counted between two and nine times. Its antigen is not known. These data come from a study of vaccination and CD4 T cells after COVID-19. Study-level information: Each participant was administered two doses of a vaccine, which was either BNT162b2 or mRNA-1273.

Treatment in this sample: approximately 11-day PBMC culture with coronavirus spike peptide pools or control peptides (ViraFEST assay). Once peptide pools had expanded antigen-specific T cells, ViraFEST sequenced TCRs. Researchers reported culturing 2 million to 2.5 million PBMCs per well with about 9.4 IU/ml IL-2 and around 9.4 ug/ml peptide pools. Oncomine TCR Beta short-read sequencing was applied to DNA from cultured CD4+ T cells. TCRdb reprocessed the PCR reads via MiXCR and lists one record per CDR3 protein. The sample lists about 15,000 distinct CDR3 sequences; about 44% were seen once. This TCR derives from a human donor who had recovered from COVID-19. Sequenced input: CD4+ T cells from blood, cultured in vitro.

The CDR3 region has the DNA TGTGCCAGCAGTTGGGGACAGGGTATAGGTGTCGATGAGCAGTTCTTC. It is translated as CASSWGQGIGVDEQFF. The rearrangement links TRBV6-2 or TRBV6-3 to TRBJ2-1; 9 nucleotides match TRBD1. J lost 8 bases, V lost 4 bases, and 12 bases had no gene match. The length of the CDR3 is 16 residues. Germline V gives CDR1 MNHEY, CDR2 SVGEGT.